What follows are 20 T cell receptor beta chains derived from one specimen sequenced in a study of control samples from healthy donors and cancer patients. Some clones are missing from TCRdb's copy, which holds only in-frame ones; the method was immunoSEQ multiplex PCR. The sample lists around 89,000 clones, roughly 82% occurring once. The sequencing input was blood. Receptors were obtained from a woman aged 60-75 years in good health.

On this clone itself: Sequence at one end of the junction differs from germline and may be a read error. This sequence joins TRBV6-1 and TRBJ1-5; 8 bases line up with TRBD1. CDR1 MNHNS and CDR2 SASEGT come from the germline V gene. There are 15 residues in the CDR3. The CDR3 protein is CASREDRGNNQPQHF. Here the CDR3 DNA reads TGTGCCAGCAGAGAAGACAGGGGAAATAATCAGCCCCAGCATTTT.

The chain carries TRBV11-2 and TRBJ1-2; TRBD1 matches at 9 bases. V shed 3 bases, J shed 1 base, and the junction held 6 bases outside the gene matches. CDR1 and CDR2 (germline): SGHAT, FQNNGV. CDR3 length: 16 amino acids. CDR3 in amino acids: CASSFPGDRDNYGYTF. CDR3 nucleotide sequence: TGTGCCAGCAGCTTCCCAGGGGACAGGGATAACTATGGCTACACCTTC.

The sample holds one count of this clone. This chain connects TRBV6-5 to TRBJ2-1, with TRBD2 matching 12 bases. The CDR3 has 11 amino acids. Germline CDR1 reads MNHEY; CDR2 reads SVGAGI. The CDR3 bases are TGTACTAGCGGGAGGAATGATGAGCAGTTCTTC. Translated: CTSGRNDEQFF.

The count of this clone is one. The V call is TRBV6-6, the J call TRBJ2-5; TRBD2 agrees at 8 bases. CDR1 and CDR2 from the germline V gene are MNHNY and SVGAGI (reference sequence). With V trimmed by 7 bases and J by 4 bases, 2 bases remained unmatched. The CDR3 has 12 amino acids. The DNA of the CDR3 is TGTGCCAGCAACCTAGCGGGAGAGACCCAGTACTTC. This encodes CASNLAGETQYF.

The chain links TRBV6-5 to TRBJ2-5; 9 nucleotides agree with TRBD1. The CDR3 contains 16 residues. Looked up from germline, CDR1 is MNHEY and CDR2 is SVGAGI. V lost 4 bases to trimming and J lost 5 bases; unmatched junction nucleotides: 11. The CDR3 sequence is CASSSSSGQGGETQYF. CDR3 DNA: TGTGCCAGCAGTTCATCATCGGGACAGGGAGGGGAGACCCAGTACTTC.

This clone has only a few counts. This chain uses TRBV9 with TRBJ1-1, with D unresolved. Germline lookup yields CDR1 SGDLS and CDR2 YYNGEE. The V gene lost 3 bases and the J gene lost 1 base, with 7 bases spanning the gap. This CDR3 region has 13 residues. The CDR3 loop is CASSGAWNTEAFF. CDR3 in DNA: TGTGCCAGCAGCGGGGCTTGGAACACTGAAGCTTTCTTT.

The V and J genes are TRBV7-9 and TRBJ2-1, with no clear D. CDR1 SEHNR and CDR2 FQNEAQ come from the germline V gene (reference sequence). This CDR3 is 15 amino acids long. V shed 2 bases and J shed 4 bases, with 12 bases lying between them. CDR3 residues: CASSLTEAFYNEQFF. CDR3 sequence (DNA): TGTGCCAGCAGCTTAACTGAGGCCTTTTACAATGAGCAGTTCTTC. Together with reference TRBV7-9 and TRBJ2-1, the CDR3 gives the full variable domain: DTGVSQNPRHKITKRGQNVTFRCDPISEHNRLYWYRQTLGQGPEFLTYFQNEAQLEKSRLLSDRFSAERPKGSFSTLEIQRTEQGDSAMYLCASSLTEAFYNEQFFGPGTRLTVL.

J is TRBJ1-1 and V is TRBV7-9, with unresolved D. The CDR3 has 15 amino acids. Trimming pared 3 bases from V and 10 bases from J, leaving 21 bases between. Germline V gene data show CDR1 as SEHNR and CDR2 as FQNEAQ (reference sequence). The CDR3 DNA follows: TGTGCCAGCAGCTTTTCCCCAGGACTTCCGATCGGAGCTTTCTTT. Its protein is CASSFSPGLPIGAFF.

The genes are TRBV10-3 and TRBJ1-1; perhaps TRBD1 as D (5 bases). The CDR3 runs to 14 residues. From germline, CDR1 is ENHRY and CDR2 SYGVKD. V was clipped by 6 bases and J by 5 bases, with 16 bases between them. CDR3 sequence: CAIRRQWSGTEAFF. The CDR3 DNA reads as TGTGCCATCAGACGACAGTGGTCGGGGACTGAAGCTTTCTTT.

The DNA of the CDR3 is TGTGCCAGCAGGCTGACAGGGAGTTTTAGCAATCAGCCCCAGCATTTT. Residues: CASRLTGSFSNQPQHF. The V gene is TRBV6-4, the J gene TRBJ1-5; 7 positions agree with TRBD1. Germline values: CDR1 MRHNA, CDR2 SNTAGT. This CDR3 is 16 amino acids long. Trimming took 6 bases from V and 0 from J; bases not matched to a gene: 8.

J is TRBJ2-5 and V is TRBV4-1, with D perhaps assigned TRBD1 or TRBD2 (6 bases each). This CDR3 has 16 amino acids. V lost 5 bases, J lost 4 bases, and 20 bases lay in between. The germline CDR1 and CDR2 sequences are MGHRA and YSYEKL. Here the CDR3 DNA reads TGCGCCAGCAGCAGAGGTATGGGGGGCGGGTTAGAGACCCAGTACTTC. It codes for CASSRGMGGGLETQYF.

The genes are TRBV29-1 and TRBJ1-5, with 8 bases aligning to TRBD1. This CDR3 region has 13 residues. J lost 3 bases, V lost 7 bases, and 5 bases had no gene match. CDR1 and CDR2 (germline): SQVTM, ANQGSEA. The CDR3 spells CSGKTGDNQPQHF. The CDR3 DNA follows: TGCAGCGGGAAGACAGGGGACAATCAGCCCCAGCATTTT.

V and J are TRBV11-2 and TRBJ2-2; D gene unclear. The germline V gene has CDR1 SGHAT and CDR2 FQNNGV. V was cut by 0 bases and J by 6 bases, with 5 bases left in between. CDR3 length: 13 amino acids. The CDR3 sequence: CASSLDRAGELFF. In DNA form, the CDR3 reads TGTGCCAGCAGCTTAGATAGGGCCGGGGAGCTGTTTTTT.

This clone was detected only once. The chain is built from TRBV10-3 and TRBJ2-3; 12 bases match TRBD2. J gave up 7 bases and V 3 bases, and 8 bases lay outside the gene matches. CDR3 length: 16 amino acids. The V gene's germline CDR1 is ENHRY and CDR2 SYGVKD. Here the CDR3 reads CAISEGLAGRTNTQYF. Here the CDR3 DNA reads TGTGCCATCAGTGAAGGACTAGCGGGACGCACTAATACGCAGTATTTT.

This chain uses TRBV11-2 with TRBJ2-5, with D possibly being TRBD2 (5 bases). The CDR3 runs 11 residues. The V gene lost 6 bases and the J gene lost 7 bases, with 9 bases spanning the gap. Per the germline V gene, CDR1 is SGHAT and CDR2 is FQNNGV. CDR3: CASRRVTTQYF. The CDR3 region has the DNA TGTGCCAGCAGGAGGGTGACGACCCAGTACTTC.

This clone has a single count. The V and J genes are TRBV6-5 and TRBJ2-4; maybe TRBD2 (6 bases). The CDR3 is 15 amino acids. V was shortened by 6 bases and J by 1 base, with 13 bases between the two germline ends. Per germline, CDR1 MNHEY and CDR2 SVGAGI. The CDR3 loop is CASSSFGTAKNIQYF. CDR3 nucleotides: TGTGCCAGCAGCTCGTTCGGGACTGCCAAAAACATTCAGTACTTC.

As DNA, the CDR3 is TGCGCCAGCAGCCAAGATGGGAGCTTCGAACGGTGGAACTATGGCTACACCTTC. This codes for CASSQDGSFERWNYGYTF. V gene TRBV4-1 combines with J gene TRBJ1-2; D not certain. Germline V lookup: CDR1 MGHRA, CDR2 YSYEKL. The V gene lost 0 bases and the J gene lost 2 bases, with 19 bases spanning the gap. The CDR3 has 18 amino acids.

This sequence joins TRBV6-5 and TRBJ1-1; TRBD1 matches 8 bases. The J segment lost 5 bases and the V segment lost 2 bases, leaving 4 bases of the junction unmatched. This CDR3 is 14 amino acids long. Germline V CDR1 and CDR2: MNHEY, SVGAGI. The CDR3, as DNA: TGTGCCAGCAGTTACCAGGGGGCGATGACTGAAGCTTTCTTT. Its translation is CASSYQGAMTEAFF.

The chain joins TRBV19 to TRBJ1-2, with TRBD1 identical over 7 bases. Germline values: CDR1 LNHDA, CDR2 SQIVND (reference sequence). Trimming cost V 5 bases and J 1 base; bases outside gene matches: 7. This CDR3 comprises 15 residues. This CDR3 is CASSPGQFLNYGYTF. CDR3 bases: TGTGCCAGTAGTCCGGGACAGTTTCTTAACTATGGCTACACCTTC.

V usage is TRBV21-1 and J usage is TRBJ2-7; the table assigns TRBD2, which was not confirmed against the DNA. TRBV21-1 represents a pseudogene. The CDR3 is made up of 18 amino acids. Here the CDR3 DNA reads TGTGCCAGCAGCAAAGTAGACTTGGGCGGGGAGAAAGAATACGAGCAGTACTTC. Its translation: CASSKVDLGGEKEYEQYF.